A single T cell receptor beta chain is shown here with its context. Its target is not known. Other DNA variants within this sample encode the same CDR3. Only in-frame clones appear in the TCRdb table, and some are missing; sequencing was by immunoSEQ multiplex PCR. The repertoire holds some 130,000 clones, with approximately 83% as singletons. These data belong to a study of T cell responses to AZD1222 COVID-19 vaccine. Findings and caveats of the study: None of the repertoires were sampled until the peak T cell response had passed. Baseline seropositivity occurred in only a handful of AZD1222 recipients. Most donors were white British and more were female, and clonal diversity was possibly underestimated. A reported finding is that nearly half of spike-specific TCRs target unmutated variant regions.

This CDR3 contains 14 residues. The germline V gene has CDR1 KGHSH and CDR2 LQKENI. V gave up 3 bases and J gave up 5 bases; unmatched junction bases: 1. This sequence originates from an adult in good health. The specimen comprised peripheral blood, sampled on day 0 of AZD1222 vaccination. This chain connects TRBV18 to TRBJ1-5; 10 bases fit TRBD1. Here the CDR3 DNA reads TGTGCCAGCTCACCGGGACAGGGGCATCAGCCCCAGCATTTT. Translated: CASSPGQGHQPQHF.